This passage covers 19 T cell receptor beta chains from one sample sequenced in a study of T cell responses to AZD1222 COVID-19 vaccine. The data were produced by immunoSEQ multiplex PCR, yet TCRdb's version contains in-frame clones alone and is incomplete. The sample lists 150,000 to 200,000 clones, around 92% seen once, with more than 9% in the top ten. This specimen was peripheral blood, taken on day 0 of AZD1222 vaccination. The receptors here all came from an adult in good health.

V is TRBV3-1 (or the pseudogene TRBV3-2) and J is TRBJ2-3, with 16 bases fitting TRBD2. The CDR3 sequence is 17 residues long. With V trimmed by 6 bases and J by 4 bases, 7 bases remained unmatched. From germline, CDR1 is LGHDT and CDR2 YNNKEL (reference sequence). CDR3 nucleotide sequence: TGTGCCAGCAGACACACCGGGACTAGCGGGAGGGCAGATACGCAGTATTTT. This translates into CASRHTGTSGRADTQYF.

The V call is TRBV7-9, the J call TRBJ2-5, with TRBD1 identical over 9 bases. Germline-derived CDR1 and CDR2 are SEHNR and FQNEAQ (reference sequence). The CDR3 runs 16 residues. The J segment lost 1 base and the V segment lost 5 bases, leaving 8 bases of the junction unmatched. Here the CDR3 DNA reads TGTGCCAGCAGCCCTCTGACAGGGGGATTCCAAGAGACCCAGTACTTC. Protein product: CASSPLTGGFQETQYF.

The chain recombines TRBV19 with TRBJ1-5; tentatively, D is TRBD1 (6 bases). Deletions cut 6 bases from V and 4 bases from J, with 16 bases between. The CDR3 is made up of 15 amino acids. Germline V CDR1 and CDR2: LNHDA, SQIVND (reference sequence). The CDR3 spells CASRTVGATNQPQHF. As DNA, the CDR3 is TGTGCCAGTAGAACCGTGGGGGCGACAAATCAGCCCCAGCATTTT.

The chain employs TRBV5-8 and TRBJ1-2; possibly TRBD1 for D (5 bases). This CDR3 is built from 14 residues. Germline assignment: CDR1 SGHTS and CDR2 YDEGEE. V shed 3 bases and J shed 8 bases, with 17 bases lying between them. CDR3 amino acids: CASSSDWRGGGYTF. The CDR3 DNA sequence: TGTGCCAGCAGCTCGGACTGGAGGGGCGGGGGCTACACCTTC.

CDR3 nucleotide sequence: TGTGCCAGCAGCTTGAGGGGGCAGGGGAATCAGCCCCAGCATTTT. Translating gives CASSLRGQGNQPQHF. This chain links TRBV5-8 with TRBJ1-5, with 7 bases matching TRBD1. This CDR3 region has 15 residues. J gave up 4 bases and V 1 base, and 5 bases lay outside the gene matches. Germline V gene sequence: CDR1 SGHTS, CDR2 YDEGEE.

A remark on this clone: This sample also contains other DNA sequences that code for the same CDR3. J is TRBJ1-2 and V is TRBV5-4; 7 bases align to TRBD1. The CDR3 runs to 14 residues. V dropped 0 bases and J dropped 1; count of bases not matched to a gene: 0. CDR1 and CDR2 (germline): SGHNT, YYREEE (reference sequence). CDR3 in amino acids: CASSLDRGNYGYTF. The CDR3 DNA reads as TGTGCCAGCAGCTTGGACAGGGGTAACTATGGCTACACCTTC.

The V call is TRBV6-1, the J call TRBJ2-7; either TRBD1 or TRBD2 may supply D (6 bases each). There are 15 residues in the CDR3. Trimming removed 1 base at V and 5 bases at J, with 15 bases between. The germline CDR1 and CDR2 sequences are MNHNS and SASEGT. The CDR3 region is CASSEDATRQDEQYF. DNA of the CDR3: TGTGCCAGCAGTGAAGATGCGACTAGACAGGACGAGCAGTACTTC.

As for this clone: One junction end disagrees with the germline gene, perhaps due to a read error. The chain recombines TRBV19 with TRBJ1-1; weak D call: TRBD1 (5 bases). Germline V CDR1 and CDR2: LNHDA, SQIVND (reference sequence). This CDR3 has 15 amino acids. CDR3 sequence: CASIRTPIQNTEAVF. CDR3 sequence (DNA): TGTGCCAGTATTAGGACACCCATCCAGAACACTGAAGCTGTCTTT.

The chain uses TRBV12-3 or TRBV12-4 and TRBJ2-3; tentative D call: TRBD1 (6 bases). V shed 5 bases and J shed 8 bases, with 14 bases lying between them. The CDR3 totals 13 residues. This CDR3 is CASSQGKLGTQYF. For the CDR3, the DNA is TGTGCCAGCAGTCAGGGGAAGCTTGGTACGCAGTATTTT.

The V call is TRBV30, the J call TRBJ2-5, with TRBD2 as a possible D gene (6 bases). From germline, CDR1 is GTSNPN and CDR2 SVGIG (reference sequence). V was clipped by 2 bases and J by 5 bases, with 15 bases between them. The CDR3 totals 14 residues. The CDR3 sequence is CAWSSPGTPETQYF. Written as DNA, the CDR3 is TGTGCCTGGAGTTCTCCCGGGACTCCTGAGACCCAGTACTTC.

CDR3 sequence: CASSSTGAINEKLFF. The CDR3 DNA follows: TGTGCCAGCAGTTCCACAGGGGCGATTAATGAAAAACTGTTTTTT. This chain joins TRBV28 and TRBJ1-4; 7 bases match TRBD1. Losses at the gene ends were 4 bases for V and 4 bases for J; bases not matched to a gene: 6. This CDR3 contains 15 residues. The germline V gene encodes CDR1 MDHEN and CDR2 SYDVKM.

The chain is built from TRBV3-1 (or the pseudogene TRBV3-2) and TRBJ1-3, with D maybe TRBD1 (5 bases). Germline lookup yields CDR1 LGHDT and CDR2 YNNKEL (reference sequence). This CDR3 has 15 amino acids. V was trimmed by 1 base and J by 3 bases, leaving 10 bases between them. The CDR3 DNA is TGTGCCAGCAGCCAAGCTTGGGGGGATGGAAACACCATATATTTT. Its protein product is CASSQAWGDGNTIYF.

This clone came up a few times. V is TRBV18 and J is TRBJ1-1; D perhaps matches TRBD1 (5 bases). The CDR3 runs to 14 residues. Looked up from germline, CDR1 is KGHSH and CDR2 is LQKENI. V was trimmed by 4 bases and J by 3 bases, leaving 12 bases between them. The CDR3 loop is CASSLQGTDTEAFF. CDR3 nucleotides: TGTGCCAGCTCACTTCAGGGAACAGACACTGAAGCTTTCTTT. The whole variable domain, remainder taken from reference TRBV18 and TRBJ1-1, is NAGVMQNPRHLVRRRGQEARLRCSPMKGHSHVYWYRQLPEEGLKFMVYLQKENIIDESGMPKERFSAEFPKEGPSILRIQQVVRGDSAAYFCASSLQGTDTEAFFGQGTRLTVV.

The V and J genes are TRBV15 and TRBJ1-1; D unclear. This CDR3 has 13 residues. Germline lookup yields CDR1 LNHNV and CDR2 YYDKDF (reference sequence). With 0 bases removed from V and 7 bases from J, the gap between germline ends came to 9 bases. CDR3 nucleotide sequence: TGTGCCACCAGCAGAGATCGTTGGGGTGAAGCTTTCTTT. It translates to CATSRDRWGEAFF.

The chain links TRBV19 to TRBJ1-6; tentative D call: TRBD1 (6 bases). Deletions cut 5 bases from V and 10 bases from J, with 18 bases between. CDR1 LNHDA and CDR2 SQIVND come from the germline V gene (reference sequence). The CDR3 loop spans 15 amino acids. The CDR3 protein is CASSPHGQSASPLHF. As DNA, the CDR3 is TGTGCCAGTAGTCCACACGGACAGTCAGCCTCACCCCTCCACTTT.

This clone was picked up one time. The V and J genes are TRBV2 and TRBJ2-1; D uncertain. Germline CDR1 reads SNHLY; CDR2 reads FYNNEI. Trimming took 6 bases from V and 9 from J, leaving 15 bases between them. The CDR3 contains 13 residues. DNA for the CDR3: TGTGCCAGCAGCCAGACCGGTTCGGGTGAGCAGTTCTTC. This codes for CASSQTGSGEQFF. Together with reference TRBV2 and TRBJ2-1, the CDR3 gives the full variable domain: EPEVTQTPSHQVTQMGQEVILRCVPISNHLYFYWYRQILGQKVEFLVSFYNNEISEKSEIFDDQFSVERPDGSNFTLKIRSTKLEDSAMYFCASSQTGSGEQFFGPGTRLTVL.

The chain joins TRBV28 to TRBJ1-4, with 8 positions matching TRBD1. CDR3 length: 20 residues. Germline V gives CDR1 MDHEN, CDR2 SYDVKM. Germline trimming cut 5 bases from V and 0 bases from J; bases unmatched to any gene: 17. The CDR3 DNA sequence: TGTGCCAGCAGTGCCGCGACAGGGGTTAAAGTCGACTCAACTAATGAAAAACTGTTTTTT. It specifies CASSAATGVKVDSTNEKLFF.

This clone appeared once. V and J are TRBV28 and TRBJ1-5; D might be TRBD1 (6 bases). Germline V CDR1 and CDR2: MDHEN, SYDVKM. The CDR3 spans 14 residues. Deletions cut 6 bases from V and 3 bases from J, with 12 bases between. CDR3 region: CASRDPGVNQPQHF. CDR3 nucleotides: TGTGCCAGCAGGGACCCAGGGGTCAATCAGCCCCAGCATTTT.

This clone was counted a few times. This chain joins TRBV7-2 and TRBJ1-2; 7 bases align to TRBD1. CDR3 length: 15 residues. Germline assignment: CDR1 SGHTA and CDR2 FQGNSA. With 5 bases clipped from V and 3 bases from J, the junction kept 9 bases outside the gene matches. DNA for the CDR3: TGTGCCAGCAGCCTCAGACAGGGTTCGGACTATGGCTACACCTTC. Translated: CASSLRQGSDYGYTF.